The 24 T cell receptor beta chains given below trace back to one sample, sequenced in a study of Graves' ophthalmopathy and Graves' hyperthyroidism. Amplification of TCR beta CDR3 regions used RNA transcripts. HTBI primers primed a first-round RT-PCR, and a second-round multiplex PCR followed. TCRdb ran MiXCR on the multiplex PCR reads and lists one entry per CDR3 protein. In the table there are about 700,000 distinct CDR3 sequences, roughly 41% of which are singletons. Sequenced material: peripheral blood. These receptors were collected from an adult man with Graves' ophthalmopathy.

This clonotype was detected ten times or more. This chain links TRBV2 with TRBJ2-5; 7 nucleotides line up with TRBD2. CDR3 size: 11 residues. Germline V gene sequence: CDR1 SNHLY, CDR2 FYNNEI. V was pared by 8 bases and J by 3 bases, with 0 bases of the junction left unmatched. CDR3 protein: CASLAEETQYF. Written as DNA, the CDR3 is TGTGCCAGCCTAGCGGAAGAGACCCAGTACTTC.

This clonotype showed up many times. V is TRBV13 and J is TRBJ2-7, with 14 bases that match TRBD2. The trim removed 4 bases at V and 7 bases at J, leaving 12 bases unmatched. The CDR3 has 17 residues. Germline CDR1 reads PRHDT; CDR2 reads FYEKMQ (reference sequence). The DNA of the CDR3 is TGTGCCAGCAGCTCTAGGAAGACTAGCGGGAGGGTAGGGGAGCAGTACTTC. It is translated as CASSSRKTSGRVGEQYF.

Details on this clonotype: This may be a read error, as it is one base from a much larger clone. The chain recombines TRBV10-3 with TRBJ1-5; no firm D call. The CDR3 has 14 amino acids. Looked up from germline, CDR1 is ENHRY and CDR2 is SYGVKD. Deletions cut 4 bases from V and 5 bases from J, with 12 bases between. The CDR3 DNA follows: TGTGCCATCAGTGCGGAGGACGGGTATCAGCCCCAGCATTTT. Translated: CAISAEDGYQPQHF.

This clonotype was picked up many times. The chain employs TRBV11-2 and TRBJ1-5, with unresolved D. This CDR3 has 14 residues. Germline CDR1 is SGHAT and CDR2 is FQNNGV. Trimming stripped 2 bases from V and 2 bases from J, with 7 bases between. CDR3 region: CASSLNPGNQPQHF. The CDR3 nucleotides are TGTGCCAGCAGCTTAAATCCGGGCAATCAGCCCCAGCATTTT.

This clonotype has ten or more counts. J is TRBJ1-1 and V is TRBV6-1; possible D gene TRBD1, 5 bases. Trimming left V 6 bases short and J 6 bases short, with 14 bases between. CDR1 is MNHNS, CDR2 SASEGT, per germline. This CDR3 region has 13 residues. CDR3 in amino acids: CASSRTGDAEAFF. The CDR3 DNA sequence: TGTGCCAGCAGCAGGACCGGGGACGCTGAAGCTTTCTTT.

Many counts were recorded for this clonotype. This rearrangement joins TRBV12-3 or TRBV12-4 to TRBJ1-2; D unresolved. Trimming removed 4 bases at V and 7 bases at J, with 13 bases between. CDR3 length: 13 amino acids. The CDR3 coding sequence is TGTGCCAGCAGTTCGGGTCACCGTGGTGGCTACACCTTC. Translation: CASSSGHRGGYTF.

This chain uses TRBV7-9 with TRBJ2-5; no definite D call. Trimming removed 3 bases from V and 5 bases from J, with 13 bases in between. The germline gives CDR1 SEHNR, CDR2 FQNEAQ (reference sequence). The CDR3 has 14 residues. CDR3 amino acids: CASSFGPGDETQYF. In DNA, the CDR3 is TGTGCCAGCAGCTTTGGACCCGGCGATGAGACCCAGTACTTC.

This chain connects TRBV20-1 to TRBJ2-7; 13 positions match TRBD2. The last part of the DNA fits TRBJ2-1 better; the J call may be wrong. The germline V gene has CDR1 DFQATT and CDR2 SNEGSKA (reference sequence). This CDR3 has 15 residues. CDR3 amino acids: CSARVTSGGYNEQFF. CDR3 nucleotides: TGCAGTGCTAGAGTGACTAGCGGGGGGTACAATGAGCAGTTCTTC.

At least ten counts were recorded for this clonotype. V usage is TRBV10-3 and J usage is TRBJ2-7, with D possibly TRBD1 on 6 matching bases. Trimming cost V 8 bases and J 7 bases, with 15 bases left between them. CDR3 length: 12 amino acids. Germline CDR1 ENHRY, CDR2 SYGVKD. CDR3 bases: TGTGCCATCCAGCCTAGGGGGAAAGAGCAGTACTTC. Translating gives CAIQPRGKEQYF.

This clonotype was counted ten times or more. This chain links TRBV24-1 with TRBJ1-2; 8 positions match TRBD1. The CDR3 loop spans 13 amino acids. V gave up 4 bases and J gave up 9 bases; unmatched junction bases: 6. Germline values: CDR1 KGHDR, CDR2 SFDVKD. The CDR3, as DNA: TGTGCCACCAGTGAAACCACAGGGGGACGCTACACCTTC. As protein: CATSETTGGRYTF.

V usage is TRBV6-5 and J usage is TRBJ2-7; D could derive from TRBD1 or TRBD2 (5 bases each). CDR1 and CDR2 from the germline V gene are MNHEY and SVGAGI. Trimming shortened V by 6 bases and J by 2 bases, and 20 bases separated the two germline ends. CDR3 length: 16 residues. CDR3 in DNA: TGTGCCAGCAGCCAAGATTTCGGGACGTACCCCTACGAGCAGTACTTC. It translates to CASSQDFGTYPYEQYF.

This clonotype occurred many times. The chain links TRBV12-3 or TRBV12-4 to TRBJ1-6; 8 bases are shared with TRBD1. V gave up 9 bases and J gave up 7 bases; unmatched junction bases: 8. The CDR3 totals 14 residues. The CDR3 DNA reads TGTGCCAGTAGTCTTACAGGGGGAAATTCACCCCTCCACTTT. Amino acid sequence: CASSLTGGNSPLHF.

On this clonotype itself: No conserved phenylalanine or tryptophan ends this CDR3, so it is likely a read error. No DNA is shown, since the ends of the CDR3 on it are uncertain; the CDR3 is the one TCRdb lists. The J gene is TRBJ1-4, the V gene TRBV25-1. The CDR3 sequence runs 15 residues, both termini included. Germline V gives CDR1 MGHDK, CDR2 SYGVNS. CDR3 region: CASAHSGNTEAFFGQ.

In its sample, this clonotype was seen many times. This chain joins TRBV7-2 and TRBJ1-1; the D is unclear. The CDR3 extends over 12 amino acids. The germline CDR1 and CDR2 sequences are SGHTA and FQGNSA. The germline V and J ends were trimmed by 8 bases and 1 base, with 8 bases remaining between them. In DNA form, the CDR3 reads TGTGCCAGCCGCTGGGGGAACACTGAAGCTTTCTTT. Translation gives CASRWGNTEAFF.

The J gene is TRBJ1-2, the V gene TRBV7-9; 7 bases fit TRBD1. V trimming: 5 bases; J trimming: 6 bases; junction bases outside the gene matches: 21. CDR3 length: 18 amino acids. Germline V gives CDR1 SEHNR, CDR2 FQNEAQ (reference sequence). The CDR3 sequence is CASSPGGTTGFGEDGYTF. In DNA form, the CDR3 reads TGTGCCAGCAGCCCAGGGGGGACGACAGGTTTCGGGGAGGATGGCTACACCTTC.

V gene TRBV6-6 combines with J gene TRBJ1-2; TRBD1 is a possible D gene (6 bases). V lost 0 bases and J lost 2, with 13 bases in between. The CDR3 consists of 16 residues. Germline CDR1 reads MNHNY; CDR2 reads SVGAGI (reference sequence). In DNA form, the CDR3 reads TGTGCCAGCAGTTACTCGAAAGGGGGAACCAACTATGGCTACACCTTC. Amino acids: CASSYSKGGTNYGYTF.

This clonotype occurred many times. This rearrangement joins TRBV20-1 to TRBJ1-2; D not resolved. Germline CDR1 is DFQATT and CDR2 is SNEGSKA (reference sequence). The CDR3 consists of 16 residues. V was cut by 2 bases and J by 3 bases, with 19 bases left in between. The CDR3 is CSARTLEAKDDYGYTF. The CDR3 coding sequence is TGCAGTGCTAGAACCTTGGAGGCAAAAGATGACTATGGCTACACCTTC.

This clonotype was picked up many times. J is TRBJ1-5 and V is TRBV2; 7 nucleotides agree with TRBD1. The V segment lost 6 bases and the J segment 6 bases; nucleotides outside the gene matches: 8. The germline V gene has CDR1 SNHLY and CDR2 FYNNEI. The CDR3 covers 14 residues. This CDR3 is CASSSSGGGQPQHF. In DNA, the CDR3 is TGTGCCAGCAGCTCTTCAGGGGGGGGTCAGCCCCAGCATTTT. Looking up the rest from reference TRBV2 and TRBJ1-5 gives the full variable domain: EPEVTQTPSHQVTQMGQEVILRCVPISNHLYFYWYRQILGQKVEFLVSFYNNEISEKSEIFDDQFSVERPDGSNFTLKIRSTKLEDSAMYFCASSSSGGGQPQHFGDGTRLSIL.

The rearrangement uses TRBV7-3 and TRBJ1-2, with D possibly being TRBD1 (5 bases). This CDR3 has 13 amino acids. Germline V CDR1 and CDR2: SGHTA, FQGTGA. Trimming left V 4 bases short and J 8 bases short, with 14 bases between. CDR3 sequence (DNA): TGTGCCAGCAGCTCCCGACGGGACGGGGGCTACACCTTC. Amino acids: CASSSRRDGGYTF.

The V gene is TRBV25-1, the J gene TRBJ2-6; 8 nucleotides align to TRBD1. CDR3 length: 13 amino acids. Germline loops: CDR1 MGHDK, CDR2 SYGVNS. Trimming took 6 bases from V and 11 from J; bases not matched to a gene: 6. CDR3 region: CASRGRGRDVLTF. The CDR3 DNA is TGTGCCAGCAGGGGCAGGGGGCGCGACGTCCTGACTTTC.

V gene TRBV10-3 combines with J gene TRBJ1-2; D is unresolved. The CDR3 runs 12 residues. Trimming removed 3 bases from V and 12 bases from J, with 14 bases in between. CDR1 is ENHRY and CDR2 is SYGVKD in the germline V gene. The CDR3 DNA follows: TGTGCCATCAGTGACTCCTACTCTGGAAACACCTTC. Amino acid sequence: CAISDSYSGNTF.

DNA of the CDR3: TGTGCCATCAGTGACCTACAGGAGTGGGGCTACACCTTC. Amino acids: CAISDLQEWGYTF. This chain joins TRBV10-3 and TRBJ1-2; tentative D call: TRBD1 (5 bases). Trimming took 3 bases from V and 8 from J, leaving 13 bases between them. CDR1 and CDR2 (germline): ENHRY, SYGVKD. The CDR3 totals 13 residues.

This clonotype was counted only a few times. One junction end does not reproduce the germline sequence, and a read error may be involved. The chain joins TRBV4-1 to TRBJ2-5; TRBD2 aligns across 7 bases. This CDR3 is 15 amino acids long. Germline V CDR1 and CDR2: MGHRA, YSYEKL. CDR3 sequence reads: CASSPTLAYQETQYF. The CDR3 bases are TGTGCCAGCAGCCCGACACTAGCGTACCAAGAGACCCAGTACTTC.

The table lists this clonotype with many counts. The chain combines TRBV5-1 with TRBJ2-5; D is ambiguous. Deletions cut 2 bases from V and 5 bases from J, with 13 bases between. This CDR3 has 14 residues. The V gene's germline CDR1 is SGHRS and CDR2 YFSETQ. CDR3 in DNA: TGCGCCAGCAGCTTCGGCCGTCTGGGGGAGACCCAGTACTTC. Residues: CASSFGRLGETQYF.